This T cell receptor beta chain was identified in a study of T cell responses to AZD1222 COVID-19 vaccine (dated by TCRdb to the early 2020s). The study in broad terms: TCR sequencing covered more than 230 trial participants: roughly 200 given two doses of AZD1222 and approximately 26 given two doses of MenACWY control vaccine. Trial participants were enrolled by age into 18-55, 56-69 and 70-plus year subgroups, with roughly 160, 29 and 62 TCR-sequenced participants respectively. General conclusions and limits of the study: Vaccine-associated CD4 TCRs spanned the whole spike protein, with dominant responses in regions 160-218 and 743-854. Because no day 14 peak-response samples were available, the repertoires could be characterized only after the peak T cell response. After two AZD1222 doses, both the breadth and the depth of spike-specific TCRs were significantly higher than at day 0 and than in MenACWY recipients. Reportedly, close to half of the unique spike-specific TCRs recognized epitopes lying outside the regions that are mutated in the B.1.351 and B.1.1.7 variants. The 56-69-year group was small, and its depth increase did not reach significance, likely because of low power. Participants were mostly white British and included more females than males, and it was suggested by the authors that clonal diversity may have been underestimated. Conclusions about previously exposed vaccinees were limited because only six AZD1222 recipients were SARS-CoV-2 seropositive at baseline.

Details on this clone: There is no known antigen for this receptor. No much larger clone exists at a distance of one base, and base qualities are not known.

The CDR3 regions of human TCRbeta chains were subjected to immunosequencing. Processing in the source paper ran as follows. Repertoire TCRs were matched against a reference library of SARS-CoV-2-specific TCRs generated with the MIRA antigen-specificity platform. Breadth was defined as the fraction of unique TCRs that were SARS-CoV-2-associated. Depth was defined as the fraction of total T cells that were SARS-CoV-2-associated. Using the MIRA data, each spike-specific TCR was mapped to the spike region that the TCR reacts to and placed in a CD4 or CD8 class. Log10-transformed breadth and depth values were compared by one-way ANOVA with Sidak's multiple comparisons tests. Here the immuneACCESS table is served through TCRdb, limited to in-frame sequences with V and J called. Missing clones are a known gap in these copies; in checked studies unresolved V genes cover under half, and the rest lacks a known reason. Clone size and the V and J calls come from that table; the DNA yielded D and trimming. This sample gives about 180,000 clones in total; 85% to 90% of them show up just once. The ten biggest clones cover around a tenth of the sample.

Interpreted using the paper, the time point label stands for: about 28 days (+/-7) after the second vaccine dose. AZD1222 recipients whose second dose came at about 4 weeks and those whose second dose came at about 12 weeks were combined into one group, since spike-specific TCR depth and breadth did not differ between the two schedules. Vaccinee samples came from UK trials COV001 and COV002, including a single-blind randomized controlled phase 2/3 trial of AZD1222 (ChAdOx1 nCoV-19) in healthy adults. For TCRbeta chain sequencing, PBMC samples from trial participants were taken at day 0 and at day 28 after the second dose. The cysteine opens and the phenylalanine closes a CDR3 of 14 amino acids. Only the CDR3 region is kept as DNA, spanning 42 bases read in frame from base 1. CDR1 and CDR2 are drawn from the germline V gene: SGHDT, YYEEEE. Between the V and J ends, shortened by 3 bases and 5 bases respectively, the junction contains 14 bases.

This receptor was taken from an adult who received the AZD1222 COVID-19 vaccine. The sample consisted of peripheral blood, taken 28 days after the second AZD1222 dose. This chain is built from TRBV5-6 and TRBJ1-1; confidence is insufficient to name the D gene. In nucleotides, the sequence is TGTGCCAGCAGCTCCCTACGAAGGGTAACTGAAGCTTTCTTT. It translates to CASSSLRRVTEAFF.